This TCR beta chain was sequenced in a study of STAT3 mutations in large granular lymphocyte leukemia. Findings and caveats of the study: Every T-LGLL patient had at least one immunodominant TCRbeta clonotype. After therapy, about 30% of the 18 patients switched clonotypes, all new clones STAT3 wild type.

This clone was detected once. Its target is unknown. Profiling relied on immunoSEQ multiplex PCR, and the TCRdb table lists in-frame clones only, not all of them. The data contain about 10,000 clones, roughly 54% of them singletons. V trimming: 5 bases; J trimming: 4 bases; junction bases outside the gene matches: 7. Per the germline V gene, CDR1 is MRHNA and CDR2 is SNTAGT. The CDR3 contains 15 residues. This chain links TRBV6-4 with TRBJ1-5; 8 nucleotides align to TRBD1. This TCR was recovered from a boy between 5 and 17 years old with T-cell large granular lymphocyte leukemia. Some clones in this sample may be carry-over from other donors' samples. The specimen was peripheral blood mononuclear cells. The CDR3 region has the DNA TGTGCCAGCAGTCGTCAGGGGGCGCGTAATCAGCCCCAGCATTTT. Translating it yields CASSRQGARNQPQHF.